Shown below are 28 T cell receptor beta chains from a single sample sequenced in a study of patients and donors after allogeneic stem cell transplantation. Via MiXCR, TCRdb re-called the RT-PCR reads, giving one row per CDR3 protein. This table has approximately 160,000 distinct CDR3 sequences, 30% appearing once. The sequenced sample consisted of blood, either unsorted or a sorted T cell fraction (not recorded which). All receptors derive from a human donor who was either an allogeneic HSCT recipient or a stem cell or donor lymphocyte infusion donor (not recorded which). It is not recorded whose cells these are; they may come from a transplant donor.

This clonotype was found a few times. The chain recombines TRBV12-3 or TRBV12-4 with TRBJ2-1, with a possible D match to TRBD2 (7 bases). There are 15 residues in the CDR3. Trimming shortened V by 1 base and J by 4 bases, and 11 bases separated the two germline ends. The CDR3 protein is CASSLVGGQYNEQFF. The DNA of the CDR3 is TGTGCCAGCAGTTTAGTGGGGGGGCAGTACAATGAGCAGTTCTTC.

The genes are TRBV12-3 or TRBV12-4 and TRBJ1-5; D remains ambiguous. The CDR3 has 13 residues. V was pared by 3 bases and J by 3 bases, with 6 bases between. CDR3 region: CASSLTHNQPQHF. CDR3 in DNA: TGTGCCAGCAGTTTGACCCACAATCAGCCCCAGCATTTT.

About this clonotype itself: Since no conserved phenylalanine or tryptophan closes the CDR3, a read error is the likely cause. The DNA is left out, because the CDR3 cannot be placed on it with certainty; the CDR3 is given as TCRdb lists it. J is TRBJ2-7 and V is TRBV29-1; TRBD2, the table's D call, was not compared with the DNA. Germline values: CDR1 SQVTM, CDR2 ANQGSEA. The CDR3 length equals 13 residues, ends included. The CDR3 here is CSVGPGLSWEQYY.

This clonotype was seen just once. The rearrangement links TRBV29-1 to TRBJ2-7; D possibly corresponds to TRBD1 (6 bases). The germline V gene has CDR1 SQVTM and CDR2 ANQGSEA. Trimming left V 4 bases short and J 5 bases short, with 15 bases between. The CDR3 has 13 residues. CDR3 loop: CSVVQGRWDEQYF. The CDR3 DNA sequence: TGCAGCGTTGTGCAGGGGCGCTGGGACGAGCAGTACTTC.

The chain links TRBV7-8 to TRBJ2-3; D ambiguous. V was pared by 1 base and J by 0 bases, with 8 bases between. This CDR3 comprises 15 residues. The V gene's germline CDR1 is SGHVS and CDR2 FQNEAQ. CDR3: CASSLGVASTDTQYF. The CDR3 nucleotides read TGTGCCAGCAGCTTAGGTGTAGCCAGCACAGATACGCAGTATTTT.

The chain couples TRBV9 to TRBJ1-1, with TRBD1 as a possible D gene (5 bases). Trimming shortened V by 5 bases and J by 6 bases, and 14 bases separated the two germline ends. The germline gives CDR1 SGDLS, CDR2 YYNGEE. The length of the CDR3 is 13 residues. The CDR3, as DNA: TGTGCCAGCAGACCCTCGGGGGTATCTGAAGCTTTCTTT. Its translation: CASRPSGVSEAFF.

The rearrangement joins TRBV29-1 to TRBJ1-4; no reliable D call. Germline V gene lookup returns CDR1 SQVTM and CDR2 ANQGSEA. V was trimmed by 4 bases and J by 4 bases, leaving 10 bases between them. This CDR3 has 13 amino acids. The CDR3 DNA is TGCAGCGTTGGGCTAACCGGTAATGAAAAACTGTTTTTT. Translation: CSVGLTGNEKLFF.

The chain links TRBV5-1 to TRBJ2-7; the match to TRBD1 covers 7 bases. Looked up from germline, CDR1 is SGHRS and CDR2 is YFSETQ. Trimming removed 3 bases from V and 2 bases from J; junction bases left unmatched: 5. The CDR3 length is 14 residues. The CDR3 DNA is TGCGCCAGCAGCTCAATGACAGGGACCTACGAGCAGTACTTC. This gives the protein CASSSMTGTYEQYF.

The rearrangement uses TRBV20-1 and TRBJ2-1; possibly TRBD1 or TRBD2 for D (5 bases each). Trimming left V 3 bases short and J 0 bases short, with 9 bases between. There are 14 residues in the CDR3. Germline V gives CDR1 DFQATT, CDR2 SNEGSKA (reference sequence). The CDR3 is CSARGGGSYNEQFF. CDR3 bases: TGCAGTGCTAGGGGTGGGGGCTCCTACAATGAGCAGTTCTTC.

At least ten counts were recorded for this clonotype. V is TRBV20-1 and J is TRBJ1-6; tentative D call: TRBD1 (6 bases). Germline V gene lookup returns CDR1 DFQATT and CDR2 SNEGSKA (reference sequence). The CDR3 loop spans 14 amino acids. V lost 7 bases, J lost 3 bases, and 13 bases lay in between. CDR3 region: CSGKPGVYNSPLHF. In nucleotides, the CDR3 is TGCAGTGGCAAGCCAGGGGTCTATAATTCACCCCTCCACTTT.

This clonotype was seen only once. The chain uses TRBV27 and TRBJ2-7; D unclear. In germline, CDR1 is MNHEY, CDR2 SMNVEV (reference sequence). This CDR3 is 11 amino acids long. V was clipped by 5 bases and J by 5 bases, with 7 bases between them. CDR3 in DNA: TGTGCCAGCAGTATAGGCCACGAGCAGTACTTC. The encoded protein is CASSIGHEQYF.

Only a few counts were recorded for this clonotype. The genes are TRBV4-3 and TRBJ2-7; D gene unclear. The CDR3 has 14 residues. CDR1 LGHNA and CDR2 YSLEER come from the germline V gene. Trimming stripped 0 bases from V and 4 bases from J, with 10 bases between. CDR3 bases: TGCGCCAGCAGCCAAGACTCGGGTCCTTACGAGCAGTACTTC. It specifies CASSQDSGPYEQYF.

The CDR3 loop reads CSAVVSTDTQYF. The CDR3 DNA sequence: TGCAGCGCTGTGGTTTCCACAGATACGCAGTATTTT. This chain uses TRBV29-1 with TRBJ2-3; D unclear. Germline V lookup: CDR1 SQVTM, CDR2 ANQGSEA. V lost 7 bases and J lost 2, with 10 bases in between. This CDR3 has 12 amino acids.

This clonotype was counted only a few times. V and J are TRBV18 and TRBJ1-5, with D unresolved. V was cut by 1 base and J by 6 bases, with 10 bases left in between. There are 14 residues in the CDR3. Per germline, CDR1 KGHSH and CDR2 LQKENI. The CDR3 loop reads CASSPQGKSQPQHF. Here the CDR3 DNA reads TGTGCCAGCTCACCACAGGGAAAGAGTCAGCCCCAGCATTTT.

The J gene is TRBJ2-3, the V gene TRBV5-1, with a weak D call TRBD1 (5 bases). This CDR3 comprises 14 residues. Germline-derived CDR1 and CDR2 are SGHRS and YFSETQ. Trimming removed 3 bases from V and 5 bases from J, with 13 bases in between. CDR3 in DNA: TGCGCCAGCAGCTCCGAACCCCAGGGAGATACGCAGTATTTT. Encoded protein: CASSSEPQGDTQYF. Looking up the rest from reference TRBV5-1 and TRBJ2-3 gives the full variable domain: KAGVTQTPRYLIKTRGQQVTLSCSPISGHRSVSWYQQTPGQGLQFLFEYFSETQRNKGNFPGRFSGRQFSNSRSEMNVSTLELGDSALYLCASSSEPQGDTQYFGPGTRLTVL.

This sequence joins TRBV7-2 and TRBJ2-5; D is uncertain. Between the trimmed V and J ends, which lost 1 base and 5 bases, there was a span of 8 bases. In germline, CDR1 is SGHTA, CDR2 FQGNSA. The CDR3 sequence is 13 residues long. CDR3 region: CASSLVQLETQYF. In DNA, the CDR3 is TGTGCCAGCAGCTTAGTACAGCTGGAGACCCAGTACTTC.

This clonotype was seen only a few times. The chain's CDR3 is CASSAVFYEQYF. As DNA, the CDR3 is TGTGCCAGCAGCGCCGTCTTCTACGAGCAGTACTTC. The V call is TRBV7-9, the J call TRBJ2-7; D not resolved. V dropped 5 bases and J dropped 3 bases, with 8 bases sitting between them. The CDR3 loop spans 12 amino acids. Germline lookup yields CDR1 SEHNR and CDR2 FQNEAQ (reference sequence).

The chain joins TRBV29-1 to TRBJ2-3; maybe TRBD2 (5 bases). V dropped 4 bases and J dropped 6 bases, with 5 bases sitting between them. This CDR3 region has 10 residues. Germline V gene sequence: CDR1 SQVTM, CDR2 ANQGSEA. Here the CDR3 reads CSVGEDTQYF. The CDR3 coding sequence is TGCAGCGTTGGGGAGGATACGCAGTATTTT.

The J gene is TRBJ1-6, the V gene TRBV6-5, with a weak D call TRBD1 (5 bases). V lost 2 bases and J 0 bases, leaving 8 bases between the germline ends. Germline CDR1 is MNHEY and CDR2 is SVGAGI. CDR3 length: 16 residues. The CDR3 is CASSYGGSSYNSPLHF. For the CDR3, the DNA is TGTGCCAGCAGTTACGGGGGGAGCTCCTATAATTCACCCCTCCACTTT.

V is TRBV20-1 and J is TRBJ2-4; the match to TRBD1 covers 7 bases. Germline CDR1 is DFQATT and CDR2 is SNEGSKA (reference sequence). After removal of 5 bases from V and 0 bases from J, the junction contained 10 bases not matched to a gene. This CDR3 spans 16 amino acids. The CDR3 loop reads CSAGTGTDLAKNIQYF. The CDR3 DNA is TGCAGTGCTGGCACCGGGACAGATTTAGCCAAAAACATTCAGTACTTC.

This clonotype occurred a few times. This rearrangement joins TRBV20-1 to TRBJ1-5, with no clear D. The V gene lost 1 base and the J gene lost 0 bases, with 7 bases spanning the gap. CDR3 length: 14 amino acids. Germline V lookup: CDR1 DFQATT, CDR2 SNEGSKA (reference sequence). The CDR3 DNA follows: TGCAGTGCTAGAGTTCCAAATAGCAATCAGCCCCAGCATTTT. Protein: CSARVPNSNQPQHF.

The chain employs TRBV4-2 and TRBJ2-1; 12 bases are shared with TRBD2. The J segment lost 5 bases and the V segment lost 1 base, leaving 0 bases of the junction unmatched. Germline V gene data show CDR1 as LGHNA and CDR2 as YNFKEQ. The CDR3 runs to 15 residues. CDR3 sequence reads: CASSQGLAGDNEQFF. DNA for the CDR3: TGTGCCAGCAGCCAAGGACTAGCGGGAGACAATGAGCAGTTCTTC.

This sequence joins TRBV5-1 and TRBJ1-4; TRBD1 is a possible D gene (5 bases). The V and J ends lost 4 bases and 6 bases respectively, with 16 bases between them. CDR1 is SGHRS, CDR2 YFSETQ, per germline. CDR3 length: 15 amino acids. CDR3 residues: CASSGGYESHEKLFF. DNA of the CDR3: TGCGCCAGCAGCGGGGGGTATGAGAGTCATGAAAAACTGTTTTTT.

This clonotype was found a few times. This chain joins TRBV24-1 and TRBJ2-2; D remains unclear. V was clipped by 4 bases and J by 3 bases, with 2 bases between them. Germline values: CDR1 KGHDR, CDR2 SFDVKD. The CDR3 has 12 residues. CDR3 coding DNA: TGTGCCACCAGTGAGGACACCGGGGAGCTGTTTTTT. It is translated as CATSEDTGELFF.

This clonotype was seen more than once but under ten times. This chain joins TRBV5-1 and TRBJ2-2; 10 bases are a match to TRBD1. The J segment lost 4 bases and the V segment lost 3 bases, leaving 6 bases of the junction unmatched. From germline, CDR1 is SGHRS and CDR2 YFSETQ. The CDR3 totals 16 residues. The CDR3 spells CASSSRGTGVTGELFF. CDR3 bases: TGCGCCAGCAGCTCGAGGGGGACAGGGGTCACCGGGGAGCTGTTTTTT.

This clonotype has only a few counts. The DNA for the CDR3 is TGCGCCAGCAGCCTTACAGGGGTCCCCTACGAGCAGTACTTC. It encodes CASSLTGVPYEQYF. The chain links TRBV4-1 to TRBJ2-7; 7 bases are shared with TRBD1. Germline V gives CDR1 MGHRA, CDR2 YSYEKL. J gave up 2 bases and V 4 bases, and 5 bases lay outside the gene matches. The CDR3 sequence is 14 residues long.

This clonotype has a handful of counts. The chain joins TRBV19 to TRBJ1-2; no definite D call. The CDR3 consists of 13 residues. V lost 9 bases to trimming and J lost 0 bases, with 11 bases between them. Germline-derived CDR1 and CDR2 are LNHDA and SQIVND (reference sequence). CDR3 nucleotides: TGTGCCAGCCAGTATCCTGCTAACTATGGCTACACCTTC. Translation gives CASQYPANYGYTF.

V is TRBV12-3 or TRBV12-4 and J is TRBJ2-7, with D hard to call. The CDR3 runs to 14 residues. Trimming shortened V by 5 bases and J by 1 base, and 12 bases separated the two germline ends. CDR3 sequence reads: CASSASSGSYEQYF. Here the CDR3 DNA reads TGTGCCAGCAGTGCCTCTTCAGGTTCCTACGAGCAGTACTTC.